This entry lists 23 T cell receptor beta chains sequenced from one sample in a study of CD8 T cells in ankylosing spondylitis. TCRdb redid the calling of the 5' RACE reads with MiXCR, one entry per CDR3 protein. Among a few hundred thousand distinct CDR3 sequences listed, 15% to 20% were seen once. The sequenced sample was blood, either unsorted or a sorted T cell fraction (not recorded which). The receptor set was obtained from a male donor with ankylosing spondylitis or in good health (not recorded which).

The J gene is TRBJ1-1, the V gene TRBV3-1, with a tentative D call TRBD1 (5 bases). This CDR3 contains 21 residues. CDR1 and CDR2 (germline): LGHDT, YNNKEL (reference sequence). The V gene lost 0 bases and the J gene lost 2 bases, with 28 bases spanning the gap. CDR3 in DNA: TGTGCCAGCAGCCAAGATATCATTGGGGGAGCAGCCCGAGCGGACAACACTGAAGCTTTCTTT. Its protein is CASSQDIIGGAARADNTEAFF.

The rearrangement joins TRBV29-1 to TRBJ2-1; 10 nucleotides agree with TRBD2. The junction had 3 bases not matched to a gene; V was cut back by 3 bases and J by 4 bases. The V gene's germline CDR1 is SQVTM and CDR2 ANQGSEA. The CDR3 contains 14 residues. CDR3 nucleotide sequence: TGCAGCGTTGATCTAGCGGGAGAGTACAATGAGCAGTTCTTC. Its translation is CSVDLAGEYNEQFF.

This clonotype has at least ten counts. The chain combines TRBV29-1 with TRBJ2-7; 7 bases match TRBD1. Germline V lookup: CDR1 SQVTM, CDR2 ANQGSEA. The CDR3 is made up of 12 amino acids. V lost 6 bases and J lost 1; bases outside the gene matches: 3. CDR3 nucleotide sequence: TGCAGCGTCGGGACAGCTTCCTACGAGCAGTACTTC. Its protein is CSVGTASYEQYF.

This clonotype was counted ten times or more. The V and J genes are TRBV30 and TRBJ2-7; 9 bases match TRBD2. This CDR3 spans 14 amino acids. V shed 6 bases and J 6 bases; nucleotides not matched to a gene: 12. Per the germline V gene, CDR1 is GTSNPN and CDR2 is SVGIG (reference sequence). The CDR3 nucleotides read TGTGCCTGTTCGGGACTAGCCCCCGAAGGCGAGCAGTACTTC. It specifies CACSGLAPEGEQYF. Variable domain in full (rest from reference TRBV30 and TRBJ2-7): SQTIHQWPATLVQPVGSPLSLECTVEGTSNPNLYWYRQAAGRGLQLLFYSVGIGQISSEVPQNLSASRPQDRQFILSSKKLLLSDSGFYLCACSGLAPEGEQYFGPGTRLTVT.

The V and J genes are TRBV7-6 and TRBJ2-2, with unresolved D. This CDR3 is 11 amino acids long. Germline values: CDR1 SGHVS, CDR2 FNYEAQ. V lost 10 bases, J lost 10 bases, and 13 bases lay in between. Here the CDR3 reads CATGMGSELFF. Here the CDR3 DNA reads TGTGCCACCGGCATGGGGTCGGAGCTGTTTTTT.

This clonotype was picked up a small number of times. The rearrangement joins TRBV12-3 or TRBV12-4 to TRBJ1-5; D not resolved. Trimming pared 6 bases from V and 7 bases from J, leaving 10 bases between. CDR3 length: 12 residues. The chain's CDR3 is CASSPGYQPQHF. CDR3 sequence (DNA): TGTGCCAGCAGCCCTGGGTACCAGCCCCAGCATTTT.

The J gene is TRBJ2-5, the V gene TRBV3-1; D is possibly TRBD2 (6 bases). Germline CDR1 LGHDT, CDR2 YNNKEL (reference sequence). CDR3 length equals 17 residues. The V gene lost 4 bases and the J gene lost 1 base, with 19 bases spanning the gap. CDR3: CASSLVFPCGAQETQYF. Written as DNA, the CDR3 is TGTGCCAGCAGCCTGGTGTTCCCTTGCGGGGCCCAAGAGACCCAGTACTTC.

This clonotype showed up just a few times. The DNA of the CDR3 is TGCAGCGTTGGGGGGCTAGCCCAAAGCTCCTACGAGCAGTACTTC. This gives the protein CSVGGLAQSSYEQYF. V gene TRBV29-1 combines with J gene TRBJ2-7, with a weak D call TRBD1 (6 bases). The CDR3 spans 15 residues. V lost 4 bases and J 0 bases, leaving 16 bases between the germline ends. In germline, CDR1 is SQVTM, CDR2 ANQGSEA.

This clonotype was seen many times. J is TRBJ2-2 and V is TRBV11-1; D is uncertain. This CDR3 has 11 residues. V gave up 1 base and J gave up 9 bases, with 3 bases separating them. CDR1 is SGHAT, CDR2 FQDESV, per germline (reference sequence). CDR3 loop: CASSLDRELFF. The DNA of the CDR3 is TGTGCCAGCAGCTTAGACAGGGAGCTGTTTTTT. The complete variable domain, with remaining parts taken from reference TRBV11-1 and TRBJ2-2, reads EAEVAQSPRYKITEKSQAVAFWCDPISGHATLYWYRQILGQGPELLVQFQDESVVDDSQLPKDRFSAERLKGVDSTLKIQPAELGDSAMYLCASSLDRELFFGEGSRLTVL.

The chain carries TRBV4-2 and TRBJ2-7, with 11 bases identical to TRBD2. With 4 bases clipped from V and 3 bases from J, the junction kept 17 bases outside the gene matches. The CDR3 covers 19 residues. In germline, CDR1 is LGHNA, CDR2 YNFKEQ. The DNA for the CDR3 is TGTGCCAGCAGCCCGAATTCCGGGACTAGCGGCATTGGGGTCTACGAGCAGTACTTC. Translated: CASSPNSGTSGIGVYEQYF.

V gene TRBV29-1 combines with J gene TRBJ2-3, with D perhaps matching TRBD2 (7 bases). The CDR3 length is 18 residues. Germline-derived CDR1 and CDR2 are SQVTM and ANQGSEA. The germline V and J ends were trimmed by 7 bases and 4 bases, with 30 bases remaining between them. The CDR3 sequence is CSAGGGWTVGLGADTQYF. CDR3 DNA sequence: TGCAGCGCCGGAGGGGGATGGACCGTAGGACTAGGAGCAGATACGCAGTATTTT.

This clonotype appeared a few times. This chain uses TRBV6-5 with TRBJ2-7; 11 bases are shared with TRBD2. Germline CDR1 reads MNHEY; CDR2 reads SVGAGI. The CDR3 has 18 amino acids. Trimming took 2 bases from V and 2 from J; bases not matched to a gene: 11. CDR3 residues: CASSYESSGRLNTYEQYF. The CDR3 nucleotides read TGTGCCAGCAGTTACGAGTCTAGCGGGAGGCTAAACACCTACGAGCAGTACTTC.

This clonotype was seen a few times. DNA for the CDR3: TGTGCCAGCAGTTACGGGACTGCCTCCTACGAGCAGTACTTC. Translation: CASSYGTASYEQYF. The V and J genes are TRBV6-5 and TRBJ2-7; tentative D call: TRBD2 (6 bases). The germline V gene has CDR1 MNHEY and CDR2 SVGAGI. The V gene lost 2 bases and the J gene lost 0 bases, with 8 bases spanning the gap. The CDR3 sequence is 14 residues long.

The table lists this clonotype with a count of one. The chain has TRBV25-1 and TRBJ1-1; no firm D call. V lost 0 bases and J 8 bases, leaving 7 bases between the germline ends. CDR1 is MGHDK, CDR2 SYGVNS, per germline. The CDR3 runs 12 residues. The CDR3: CASSEYAGEAFF. In DNA, the CDR3 is TGTGCCAGCAGTGAATATGCAGGAGAAGCTTTCTTT.

This clonotype occurred many times. The chain couples TRBV20-1 to TRBJ2-3; TRBD2 matches 8 bases. This CDR3 comprises 13 residues. V was clipped by 3 bases and J by 3 bases; unmatched bases: 2. The germline CDR1 and CDR2 sequences are DFQATT and SNEGSKA (reference sequence). CDR3 sequence (DNA): TGCAGTGCTAGCGCTAGCGGGACAGATACGCAGTATTTT. Residues: CSASASGTDTQYF.

The genes are TRBV2 and TRBJ2-1; TRBD2 matches at 14 bases. The germline V gene encodes CDR1 SNHLY and CDR2 FYNNEI. Unmatched junction bases numbered 12, after V lost 6 bases and J lost 2 bases. The CDR3 contains 19 residues. This CDR3 is CASRPIPGLAGVTYNEQFF. CDR3 in DNA: TGTGCCAGCAGGCCCATTCCGGGACTAGCGGGAGTCACCTACAATGAGCAGTTCTTC.

The chain is built from TRBV5-6 and TRBJ2-1; 7 bases are shared with TRBD2. V gave up 0 bases and J gave up 5 bases; unmatched junction bases: 5. Germline V gives CDR1 SGHDT, CDR2 YYEEEE. CDR3 length: 15 amino acids. The CDR3 loop reads CASSLVRLADNEQFF. CDR3 coding DNA: TGTGCCAGCAGCTTGGTACGGCTAGCGGACAATGAGCAGTTCTTC. Looking up the rest from reference TRBV5-6 and TRBJ2-1 gives the full variable domain: DAGVTQSPTHLIKTRGQQVTLRCSPKSGHDTVSWYQQALGQGPQFIFQYYEEEERQRGNFPDRFSGHQFPNYSSELNVNALLLGDSALYLCASSLVRLADNEQFFGPGTRLTVL.

In this sample, this clonotype turned up a few times. The genes are TRBV11-2 and TRBJ2-3, with TRBD2 as a possible D gene (7 bases). This CDR3 has 16 residues. Germline V gene sequence: CDR1 SGHAT, CDR2 FQNNGV. The V gene lost 5 bases and the J gene lost 2 bases, with 17 bases spanning the gap. The CDR3 sequence: CASSLADSGNTDTQYF. CDR3 in DNA: TGTGCCAGCAGCCTAGCGGACAGCGGGAACACAGATACGCAGTATTTT.

This clonotype occurred a few times. This chain joins TRBV27 and TRBJ2-2; D remains unclear. The CDR3 totals 12 residues. Between the trimmed V and J ends, which lost 0 bases and 6 bases, there was a span of 2 bases. Germline CDR1 and CDR2: MNHEY and SMNVEV (reference sequence). Here the CDR3 reads CASSLSSGELFF. Here the CDR3 DNA reads TGTGCCAGCAGTTTATCATCCGGGGAGCTGTTTTTT.

This clonotype showed up just a few times. The rearrangement joins TRBV4-1 to TRBJ2-2; no clear D. The CDR3 runs to 13 residues. V was clipped by 6 bases and J by 3 bases, with 8 bases between them. The germline V gene encodes CDR1 MGHRA and CDR2 YSYEKL. The CDR3 region is CASRTSDTGELFF. Here the CDR3 DNA reads TGCGCCAGCAGGACAAGCGACACCGGGGAGCTGTTTTTT.

A few counts support this clonotype. The V call is TRBV3-1, the J call TRBJ1-1, with TRBD1 identical over 8 bases. The junction had 4 bases not matched to a gene; V was cut back by 1 base and J by 6 bases. The germline gives CDR1 LGHDT, CDR2 YNNKEL (reference sequence). The CDR3 consists of 14 residues. CDR3 amino acids: CASSQVQGAPEAFF. The DNA for the CDR3 is TGTGCCAGCAGCCAAGTCCAGGGGGCCCCTGAAGCTTTCTTT.

The chain uses TRBV29-1 and TRBJ2-7; 9 bases fit TRBD1. From germline, CDR1 is SQVTM and CDR2 ANQGSEA. After removal of 0 bases from V and 6 bases from J, the junction contained 3 bases not matched to a gene. This CDR3 comprises 13 residues. The CDR3 reads CSVEEGTGSEQYF. The CDR3 DNA is TGCAGCGTTGAAGAGGGGACAGGGTCCGAGCAGTACTTC.

The gene calls are TRBV5-1 and TRBJ2-3; unclear D gene. Per the germline V gene, CDR1 is SGHRS and CDR2 is YFSETQ. V dropped 0 bases and J dropped 6 bases, with 20 bases sitting between them. CDR3 length: 17 residues. The CDR3 protein is CASSLDGVRPNGDTQYF. The CDR3 DNA is TGCGCCAGCAGCTTGGACGGTGTCCGACCGAACGGGGATACGCAGTATTTT.